The 5 T cell receptor beta chains below were found in one sample sequenced in a study of cytomegalovirus exposure and HLA in healthy donors. The study ran its PCR with 60 Vbeta and 13 Jbeta primers. The protocol was immunoSEQ multiplex PCR, while the TCRdb copy is restricted to in-frame clones and leaves out a portion. The sample has roughly 130,000 clones, about 80% seen once. Sequencing was done on a sample of PBMCs. These receptors all come from a man aged 35-49 years in good health and CMV-seronegative.

The chain is built from TRBV25-1 and TRBJ1-4; D gene uncertain. The CDR3 has 13 residues. V shed 3 bases and J shed 1 base, with 3 bases lying between them. Germline assignment: CDR1 MGHDK and CDR2 SYGVNS. CDR3 protein: CASSDITNEKLFF. The DNA for the CDR3 is TGTGCCAGCAGTGACATAACTAATGAAAAACTGTTTTTT.

This chain connects TRBV10-2 to TRBJ1-5, with 7 bases matching TRBD1. Per the germline V gene, CDR1 is WSHSY and CDR2 is SAAADI. The CDR3 has 14 residues. After removal of 6 bases from V and 5 bases from J, the junction contained 7 bases not matched to a gene. CDR3 DNA sequence: TGCGCCAGCAGCTCCCGGGACAGCTATCAGCCCCAGCATTTT. This gives the protein CASSSRDSYQPQHF.

The chain employs TRBV6-1 and TRBJ2-2; 11 nucleotides agree with TRBD2. The CDR3 consists of 14 residues. Germline V gene lookup returns CDR1 MNHNS and CDR2 SASEGT. With 8 bases clipped from V and 5 bases from J, the junction kept 4 bases outside the gene matches. The CDR3 here is CASFSGGATGELFF. CDR3 coding DNA: TGTGCCAGCTTTAGCGGGGGGGCAACCGGGGAGCTGTTTTTT.

The table lists this clone with a count of one. CDR3 protein: CASSEIQTDLSYEQYF. The CDR3 bases are TGTGCCAGCAGTGAGATCCAGACAGACCTCTCCTACGAGCAGTACTTC. The chain employs TRBV6-1 and TRBJ2-7, with TRBD1 as a possible D gene (5 bases). The germline gives CDR1 MNHNS, CDR2 SASEGT. The CDR3 contains 16 residues. Trimming left V 3 bases short and J 0 bases short, with 15 bases between.

The CDR3 sequence is CASSQIKSNQPQHF. The CDR3 bases are TGTGCCAGCAGCCAGATCAAGAGCAATCAGCCCCAGCATTTT. The rearrangement links TRBV7-9 to TRBJ1-5; D not resolved. The CDR3 covers 14 residues. CDR1 is SEHNR and CDR2 is FQNEAQ in the germline V gene (reference sequence). Deletions cut 5 bases from V and 1 base from J, with 9 bases between. The full variable domain, completed using reference TRBV7-9 and TRBJ1-5, is DTGVSQNPRHKITKRGQNVTFRCDPISEHNRLYWYRQTLGQGPEFLTYFQNEAQLEKSRLLSDRFSAERPKGSFSTLEIQRTEQGDSAMYLCASSQIKSNQPQHFGDGTRLSIL.